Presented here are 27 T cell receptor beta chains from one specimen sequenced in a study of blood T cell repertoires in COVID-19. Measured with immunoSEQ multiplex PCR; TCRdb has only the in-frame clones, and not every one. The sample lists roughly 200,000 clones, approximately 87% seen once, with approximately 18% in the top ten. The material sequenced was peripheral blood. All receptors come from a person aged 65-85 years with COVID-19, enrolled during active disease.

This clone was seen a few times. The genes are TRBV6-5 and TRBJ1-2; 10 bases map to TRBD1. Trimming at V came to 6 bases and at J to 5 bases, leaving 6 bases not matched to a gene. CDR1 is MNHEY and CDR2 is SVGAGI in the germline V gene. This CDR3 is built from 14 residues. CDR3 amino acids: CASRATGGTYGYTF. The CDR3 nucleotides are TGTGCCAGCAGGGCGACAGGGGGCACATATGGCTACACCTTC.

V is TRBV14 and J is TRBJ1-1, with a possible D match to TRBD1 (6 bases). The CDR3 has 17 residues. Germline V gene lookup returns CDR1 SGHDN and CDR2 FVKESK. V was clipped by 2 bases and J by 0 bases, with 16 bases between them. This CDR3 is CASSQPGAEAMNTEAFF. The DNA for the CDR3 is TGTGCCAGCAGCCAACCAGGGGCAGAGGCCATGAACACTGAAGCTTTCTTT.

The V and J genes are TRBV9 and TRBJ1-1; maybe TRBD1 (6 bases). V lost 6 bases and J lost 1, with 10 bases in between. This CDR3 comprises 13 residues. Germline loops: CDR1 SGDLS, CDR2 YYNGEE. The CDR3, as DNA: TGTGCCAGCACCGGACAGCAGAACACTGAAGCTTTCTTT. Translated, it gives CASTGQQNTEAFF.

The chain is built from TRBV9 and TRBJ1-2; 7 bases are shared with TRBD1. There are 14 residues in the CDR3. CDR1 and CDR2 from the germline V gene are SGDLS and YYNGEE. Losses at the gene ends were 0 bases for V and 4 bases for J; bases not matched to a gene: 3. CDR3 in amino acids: CASSVDGTAYGYTF. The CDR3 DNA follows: TGTGCCAGCAGCGTAGATGGGACAGCCTATGGCTACACCTTC. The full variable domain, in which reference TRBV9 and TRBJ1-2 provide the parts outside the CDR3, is DSGVTQTPKHLITATGQRVTLRCSPRSGDLSVYWYQQSLDQGLQFLIQYYNGEERAKGNILERFSAQQFPDLHSELNLSSLELGDSALYFCASSVDGTAYGYTFGSGTRLTVV.

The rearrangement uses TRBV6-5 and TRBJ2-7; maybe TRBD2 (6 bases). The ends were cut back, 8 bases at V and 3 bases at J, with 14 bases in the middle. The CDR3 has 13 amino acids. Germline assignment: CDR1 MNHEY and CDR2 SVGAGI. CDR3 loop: CASGKEGRYEQYF. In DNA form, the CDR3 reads TGTGCCAGCGGAAAGGAGGGTCGCTACGAGCAGTACTTC.

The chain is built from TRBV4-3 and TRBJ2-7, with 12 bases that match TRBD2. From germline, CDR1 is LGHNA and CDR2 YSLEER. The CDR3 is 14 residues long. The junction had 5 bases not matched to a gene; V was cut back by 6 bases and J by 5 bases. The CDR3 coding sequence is TGCGCCAGCAGTCAGGGACTAGCGGGCGACGAGCAGTACTTC. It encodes CASSQGLAGDEQYF.

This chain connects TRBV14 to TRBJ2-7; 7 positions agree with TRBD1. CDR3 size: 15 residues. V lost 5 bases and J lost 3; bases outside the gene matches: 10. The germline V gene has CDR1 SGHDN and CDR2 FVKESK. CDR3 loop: CASSEGTADFYEQYF. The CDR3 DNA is TGTGCCAGCAGCGAGGGGACAGCGGATTTCTACGAGCAGTACTTC.

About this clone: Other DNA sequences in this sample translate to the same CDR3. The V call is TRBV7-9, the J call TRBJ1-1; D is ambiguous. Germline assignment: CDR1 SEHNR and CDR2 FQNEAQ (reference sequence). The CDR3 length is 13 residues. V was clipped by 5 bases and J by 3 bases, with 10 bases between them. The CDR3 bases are TGTGCCAGCAGCCTCCGCGCGGACACTGAAGCTTTCTTT. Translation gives CASSLRADTEAFF.

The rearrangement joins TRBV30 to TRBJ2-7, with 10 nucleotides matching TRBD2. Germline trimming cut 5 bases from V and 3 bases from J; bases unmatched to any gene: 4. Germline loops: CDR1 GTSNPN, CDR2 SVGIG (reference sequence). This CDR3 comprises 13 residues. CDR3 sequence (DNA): TGTGCCTGGTTCGCTAGCGGGAGCTACGAGCAGTACTTC. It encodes CAWFASGSYEQYF.

CDR3 amino acids: CASSRYHRDRVIDEKLFF. As DNA, the CDR3 is TGTGCCAGCAGCCGATACCACAGGGACCGGGTGATTGATGAAAAACTGTTTTTT. V gene TRBV5-5 combines with J gene TRBJ1-4, with TRBD1 as a possible D gene (6 bases). The CDR3 runs 18 residues. V was cut by 4 bases and J by 6 bases, with 25 bases left in between. CDR1 SGHKS and CDR2 YYEKEE come from the germline V gene (reference sequence). The entire variable domain, with the rest obtained from reference TRBV5-5 and TRBJ1-4, is as follows: DAGVTQSPTHLIKTRGQQVTLRCSPISGHKSVSWYQQVLGQGPQFIFQYYEKEERGRGNFPDRFSARQFPNYSSELNVNALLLGDSALYLCASSRYHRDRVIDEKLFFGSGTQLSVL.

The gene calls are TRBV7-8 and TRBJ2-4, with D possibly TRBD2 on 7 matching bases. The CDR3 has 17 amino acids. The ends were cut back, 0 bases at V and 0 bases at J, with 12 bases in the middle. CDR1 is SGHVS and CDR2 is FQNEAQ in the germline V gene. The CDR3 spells CASSLAEGGLAKNIQYF. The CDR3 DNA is TGTGCCAGCAGCTTAGCGGAGGGGGGGTTAGCCAAAAACATTCAGTACTTC.

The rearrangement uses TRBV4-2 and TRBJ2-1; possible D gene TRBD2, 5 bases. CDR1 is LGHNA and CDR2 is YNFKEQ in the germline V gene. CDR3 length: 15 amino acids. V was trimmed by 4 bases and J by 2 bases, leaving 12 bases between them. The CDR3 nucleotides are TGTGCCAGCAGCCCGCAGCGGATCCCCTACAATGAGCAGTTCTTC. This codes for CASSPQRIPYNEQFF.

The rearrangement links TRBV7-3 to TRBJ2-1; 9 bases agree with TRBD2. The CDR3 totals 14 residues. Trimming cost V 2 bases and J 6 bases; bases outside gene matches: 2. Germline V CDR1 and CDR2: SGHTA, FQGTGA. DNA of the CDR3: TGTGCCAGCAGCTTAGCGGGAGGGGGCAATGAGCAGTTCTTC. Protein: CASSLAGGGNEQFF.

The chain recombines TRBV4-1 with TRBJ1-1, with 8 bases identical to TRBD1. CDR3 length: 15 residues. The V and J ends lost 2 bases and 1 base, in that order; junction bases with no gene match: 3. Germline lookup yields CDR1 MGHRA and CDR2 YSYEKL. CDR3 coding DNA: TGCGCCAGCAGCCAACAGGGGGCGGGGAACACTGAAGCTTTCTTT. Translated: CASSQQGAGNTEAFF.

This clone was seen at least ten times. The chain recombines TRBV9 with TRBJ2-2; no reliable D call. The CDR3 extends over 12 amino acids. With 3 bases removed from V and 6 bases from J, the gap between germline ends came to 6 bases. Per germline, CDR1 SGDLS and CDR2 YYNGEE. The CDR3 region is CASSAFAGELFF. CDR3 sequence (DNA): TGTGCCAGCAGCGCCTTTGCCGGGGAGCTGTTTTTT.

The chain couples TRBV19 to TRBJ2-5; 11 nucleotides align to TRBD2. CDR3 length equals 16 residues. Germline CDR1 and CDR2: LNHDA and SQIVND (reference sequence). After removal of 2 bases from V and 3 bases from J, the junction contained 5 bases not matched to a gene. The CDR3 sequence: CASSIYSGGAKETQYF. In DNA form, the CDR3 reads TGTGCCAGTAGTATATATAGCGGGGGGGCGAAAGAGACCCAGTACTTC.

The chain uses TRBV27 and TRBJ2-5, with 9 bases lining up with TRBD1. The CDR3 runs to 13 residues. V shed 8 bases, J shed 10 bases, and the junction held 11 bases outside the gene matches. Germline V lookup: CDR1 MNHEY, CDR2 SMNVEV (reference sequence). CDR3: CASGRPRQGDQYF. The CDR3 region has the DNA TGTGCCAGCGGTCGTCCTCGACAGGGGGACCAGTACTTC.

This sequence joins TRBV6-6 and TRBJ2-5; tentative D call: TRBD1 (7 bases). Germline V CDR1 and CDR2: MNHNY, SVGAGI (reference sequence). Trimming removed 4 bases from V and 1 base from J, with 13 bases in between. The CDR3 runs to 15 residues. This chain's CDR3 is CASSWGDSTQETQYF. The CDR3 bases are TGTGCCAGCAGTTGGGGGGACAGCACCCAAGAGACCCAGTACTTC.

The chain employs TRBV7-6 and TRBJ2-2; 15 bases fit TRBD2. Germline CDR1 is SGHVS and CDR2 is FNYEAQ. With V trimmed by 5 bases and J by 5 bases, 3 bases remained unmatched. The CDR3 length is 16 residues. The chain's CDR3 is CASSPGLAGGTGELFF. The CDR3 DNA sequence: TGTGCCAGCAGCCCGGGACTAGCGGGGGGAACCGGGGAGCTGTTTTTT.

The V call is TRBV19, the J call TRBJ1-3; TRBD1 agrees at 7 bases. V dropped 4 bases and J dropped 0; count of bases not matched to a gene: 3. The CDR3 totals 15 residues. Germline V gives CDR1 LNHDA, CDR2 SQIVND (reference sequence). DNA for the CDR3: TGTGCCAGTAGTACGGGACAGAGCTCTGGAAACACCATATATTTT. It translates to CASSTGQSSGNTIYF.

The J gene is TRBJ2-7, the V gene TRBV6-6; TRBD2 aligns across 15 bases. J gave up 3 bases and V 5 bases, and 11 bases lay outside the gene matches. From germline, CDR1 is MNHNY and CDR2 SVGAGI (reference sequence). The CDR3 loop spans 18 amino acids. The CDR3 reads CASSRTSGGGGGNYEQYF. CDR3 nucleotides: TGTGCCAGCAGTCGGACTAGCGGGGGGGGCGGGGGCAACTACGAGCAGTACTTC.

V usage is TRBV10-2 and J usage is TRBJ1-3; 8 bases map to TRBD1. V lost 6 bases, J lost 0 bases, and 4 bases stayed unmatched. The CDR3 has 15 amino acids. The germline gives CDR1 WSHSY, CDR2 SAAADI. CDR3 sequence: CASRTGGVSGNTIYF. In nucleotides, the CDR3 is TGCGCCAGCAGAACAGGGGGTGTCTCTGGAAACACCATATATTTT.

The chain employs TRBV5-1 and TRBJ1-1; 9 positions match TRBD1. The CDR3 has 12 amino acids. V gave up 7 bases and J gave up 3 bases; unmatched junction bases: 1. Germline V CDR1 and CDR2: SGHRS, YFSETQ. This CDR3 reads CASGTGYTEAFF. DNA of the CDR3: TGCGCCAGCGGGACAGGGTACACTGAAGCTTTCTTT.

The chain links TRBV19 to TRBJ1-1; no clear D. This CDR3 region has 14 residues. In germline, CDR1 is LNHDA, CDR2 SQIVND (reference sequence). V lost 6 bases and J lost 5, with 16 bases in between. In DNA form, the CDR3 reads TGTGCCAGTAGCCGATTGGGAGGAGTAACTGAAGCTTTCTTT. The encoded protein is CASSRLGGVTEAFF.

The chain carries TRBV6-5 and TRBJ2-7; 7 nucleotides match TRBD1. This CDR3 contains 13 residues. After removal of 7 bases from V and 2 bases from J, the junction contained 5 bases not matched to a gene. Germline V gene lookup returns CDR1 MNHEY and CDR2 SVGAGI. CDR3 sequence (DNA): TGTGCCAGCAAGAGGGGGCCGACCTACGAGCAGTACTTC. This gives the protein CASKRGPTYEQYF.

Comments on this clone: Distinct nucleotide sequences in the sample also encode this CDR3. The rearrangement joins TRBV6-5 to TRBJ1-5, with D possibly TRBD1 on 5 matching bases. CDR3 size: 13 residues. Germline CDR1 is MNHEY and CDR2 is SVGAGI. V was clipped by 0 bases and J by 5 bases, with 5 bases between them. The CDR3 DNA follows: TGTGCCAGCAGTTACTCAGGGGATCAGCCCCAGCATTTT. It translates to CASSYSGDQPQHF.

CDR3 amino acids: CASSEYQGDNSPLHF. CDR3 DNA sequence: TGTGCCAGCAGTGAATACCAGGGGGACAATTCACCCCTCCACTTT. The chain employs TRBV25-1 and TRBJ1-6; the match to TRBD1 covers 7 bases. After removal of 0 bases from V and 7 bases from J, the junction contained 3 bases not matched to a gene. This CDR3 region has 15 residues. The germline V gene encodes CDR1 MGHDK and CDR2 SYGVNS.